Below are 20 T cell receptor beta chains sequenced from a single sample in a study of blood T cells in healthy people across ages. Together with a sample-barcoded 5' primer, a J-beta primer mix was included in a second PCR lasting roughly 6 to 12 cycles. MiXCR was run by TCRdb on the 5' RACE reads, yielding one entry per CDR3 protein. The table includes some 730,000 distinct CDR3 sequences, over 20% detected once. Specimen: blood. The receptors originated from a man between 65 and 79 years old in good health.

The chain couples TRBV6-4 to TRBJ1-5; 7 bases are a match to TRBD1. The germline V gene has CDR1 MRHNA and CDR2 SNTAGT. Trimming took 2 bases from V and 7 from J; bases not matched to a gene: 8. The CDR3 extends over 15 amino acids. The CDR3 DNA follows: TGTGCCAGCAGTGACCCACGACAGGGATACCAGCCCCAGCATTTT. Its translation: CASSDPRQGYQPQHF.

The chain employs TRBV5-1 and TRBJ1-1; D gene uncertain. Between the trimmed V and J ends, which lost 2 bases and 1 base, there was a span of 15 bases. The CDR3 totals 16 residues. The germline V gene encodes CDR1 SGHRS and CDR2 YFSETQ. The CDR3: CASSLIGSSQNTEAFF. The CDR3 DNA is TGCGCCAGCAGCTTAATAGGATCGAGTCAGAACACTGAAGCTTTCTTT.

This clonotype turned up a few times. The chain links TRBV7-2 to TRBJ2-7; D call uncertain. Germline V gene sequence: CDR1 SGHTA, CDR2 FQGNSA. The CDR3 totals 13 residues. Between the trimmed V and J ends, which lost 2 bases and 7 bases, there was a span of 12 bases. CDR3 nucleotides: TGTGCCAGCAGCTTAAATTGGGGTCTAGAGCAGTACTTC. Amino acid sequence: CASSLNWGLEQYF.

This clonotype was observed a handful of times. The CDR3 is CSVSGTGGGQPQHF. In DNA, the CDR3 is TGCAGCGTTTCCGGGACAGGGGGCGGGCAGCCCCAGCATTTT. V gene TRBV29-1 combines with J gene TRBJ1-5; 12 bases map to TRBD1. Germline CDR1 and CDR2: SQVTM and ANQGSEA. This CDR3 contains 14 residues. Trimming cost V 5 bases and J 7 bases; bases outside gene matches: 6. The whole variable domain, filled in from reference TRBV29-1 and TRBJ1-5, reads SAVISQKPSRDICQRGTSLTIQCQVDSQVTMMFWYRQQPGQSLTLIATANQGSEATYESGFVIDKFPISRPNLTFSTLTVSNMSPEDSSIYLCSVSGTGGGQPQHFGDGTRLSIL.

The CDR3 DNA reads as TGTGCCAGCAGTGAACCCCCTAGCGGGGGGGCAGAAGAGACCCAGTACTTC. As protein: CASSEPPSGGAEETQYF. The V call is TRBV6-1, the J call TRBJ2-5; TRBD2 aligns across 12 bases. Germline V gives CDR1 MNHNS, CDR2 SASEGT. V was pared by 2 bases and J by 3 bases, with 7 bases of the junction left unmatched. CDR3 length: 17 residues.

The chain is built from TRBV25-1 and TRBJ2-4, with D possibly matching TRBD1 (5 bases). V lost 4 bases, J lost 4 bases, and 11 bases lay in between. CDR1 and CDR2 (germline): MGHDK, SYGVNS. This CDR3 region has 14 residues. CDR3 sequence (DNA): TGTGCCAGCAGTGTTCCAGGGCAAAAAAACATTCAGTACTTC. Its protein is CASSVPGQKNIQYF.

CDR3 nucleotide sequence: TGTGCCAGCTCACGGGGACAGGGGGCGGAAGAGCAGTACTTC. It codes for CASSRGQGAEEQYF. This chain connects TRBV18 to TRBJ2-7, with TRBD1 matching over 12 bases. The V gene end was trimmed by 4 bases and the J gene end by 7 bases; junction bases not matched to a gene: 5. Per germline, CDR1 KGHSH and CDR2 LQKENI. CDR3 size: 14 residues.

The rearrangement links TRBV14 to TRBJ2-3; 11 nucleotides agree with TRBD2. With V trimmed by 4 bases and J by 1 base, 10 bases remained unmatched. This CDR3 has 18 residues. CDR1 and CDR2 from the germline V gene are SGHDN and FVKESK. The CDR3 region has the DNA TGTGCCAGCAGCCTAGCGGGGGGGCCTAAGTATCGCACAGATACGCAGTATTTT. Translation gives CASSLAGGPKYRTDTQYF.

This clonotype appeared a few times. This chain connects TRBV25-1 to TRBJ2-1; TRBD2 might be the D (6 bases). The CDR3 is made up of 17 amino acids. Trimming stripped 4 bases from V and 5 bases from J, with 21 bases between. CDR1 is MGHDK and CDR2 is SYGVNS in the germline V gene. Here the CDR3 DNA reads TGTGCCAGCAGTGCAAGGACTGCCGGGGGTTTCCACAATGAGCAGTTCTTC. This gives the protein CASSARTAGGFHNEQFF.

This clonotype has only a few counts. The genes are TRBV15 and TRBJ2-3; 9 positions agree with TRBD1. Trimming cost V 4 bases and J 2 bases; bases outside gene matches: 4. CDR3 length equals 15 residues. The V gene's germline CDR1 is LNHNV and CDR2 YYDKDF (reference sequence). Written as DNA, the CDR3 is TGTGCCACCAGCATGGGGACAGGGAACACAGATACGCAGTATTTT. It is translated as CATSMGTGNTDTQYF.

This chain connects TRBV5-1 to TRBJ2-6, with 9 bases fitting TRBD1. Germline CDR1 is SGHRS and CDR2 is YFSETQ. V lost 4 bases and J lost 0; bases outside the gene matches: 5. The CDR3 runs to 17 residues. CDR3 amino acids: CASSPTTGGSGANVLTF. The CDR3 DNA follows: TGCGCCAGCAGCCCAACGACAGGGGGCTCTGGGGCCAACGTCCTGACTTTC.

This clonotype was recorded many times. The chain carries TRBV27 and TRBJ1-1; 9 nucleotides line up with TRBD1. Germline values: CDR1 MNHEY, CDR2 SMNVEV (reference sequence). The trim removed 5 bases at V and 4 bases at J, leaving 2 bases unmatched. The CDR3 spans 13 residues. The CDR3 here is CASSRTGVTEAFF. DNA for the CDR3: TGTGCCAGCAGTAGGACAGGGGTCACTGAAGCTTTCTTT.

This clonotype was seen only a few times. The chain carries TRBV7-3 and TRBJ1-2, with D unresolved. CDR1 and CDR2 (germline): SGHTA, FQGTGA. There are 13 residues in the CDR3. Trimming removed 4 bases from V and 4 bases from J, with 10 bases in between. CDR3 bases: TGTGCCAGCAGCTCCCCCTTGGGCTATGGCTACACCTTC. Its translation is CASSSPLGYGYTF. The variable domain in full, completed from reference TRBV7-3 and TRBJ1-2, reads GAGVSQTPSNKVTEKGKYVELRCDPISGHTALYWYRQSLGQGPEFLIYFQGTGAADDSGLPNDRFFAVRPEGSVSTLKIQRTERGDSAVYLCASSSPLGYGYTFGSGTRLTVV.

V is TRBV20-1 and J is TRBJ2-7; a weak D match, TRBD2 (6 bases). Per germline, CDR1 DFQATT and CDR2 SNEGSKA (reference sequence). The CDR3 has 13 residues. V dropped 2 bases and J dropped 0 bases, with 8 bases sitting between them. The CDR3 region is CSARRLDSYEQYF. The CDR3 DNA reads TGCAGTGCTAGAAGACTAGACTCCTACGAGCAGTACTTC.

A remark on this clonotype: Germline is not matched at one junction end, which may reflect a read error. This chain uses TRBV7-2 with TRBJ2-2; D could derive from TRBD1 or TRBD2 (6 bases each). The CDR3 length is 15 residues. CDR1 and CDR2 (germline): SGHTA, FQGNSA. The CDR3 coding sequence is TGTGTCAGCAGCTCATCCTTAGGGGGGACCGGGGAGCTGTTTTTT. This gives the protein CVSSSSLGGTGELFF.

Only a few counts were recorded for this clonotype. This chain joins TRBV20-1 and TRBJ1-2; weak D call: TRBD1 (5 bases). The CDR3 runs to 14 residues. The V end lost 0 bases, the J end lost 1 base, and 9 bases lay between the germline ends. Germline-derived CDR1 and CDR2 are DFQATT and SNEGSKA (reference sequence). CDR3 in amino acids: CSARDRGVNYGYTF. DNA for the CDR3: TGCAGTGCTAGAGATCGAGGGGTTAACTATGGCTACACCTTC.

The chain joins TRBV25-1 to TRBJ2-5; D is unresolved. The CDR3 spans 15 residues. Trimming pared 2 bases from V and 2 bases from J, leaving 12 bases between. CDR1 and CDR2 (germline): MGHDK, SYGVNS. CDR3 in DNA: TGTGCCAGCAGTGAAGTCGACCGGTGGCAAGAGACCCAGTACTTC. Protein: CASSEVDRWQETQYF.

V usage is TRBV3-1 and J usage is TRBJ2-5; D may be TRBD2 (5 bases). TRBJ2-1 matches the DNA end more closely, so the J call is doubtful. Germline V gene sequence: CDR1 LGHDT, CDR2 YNNKEL (reference sequence). The CDR3 is 15 residues long. The DNA for the CDR3 is TGTGCCAGCAGCCAAGGGACCACGGGGTGGGATGAGCAGTTCTTC. This sequence encodes CASSQGTTGWDEQFF.

The gene calls are TRBV6-1 and TRBJ2-5, with D possibly matching TRBD1 (5 bases). The V end was cut by 5 bases, the J end by 2 bases, with 12 bases between. Germline V gene data show CDR1 as MNHNS and CDR2 as SASEGT. The CDR3 has 14 amino acids. The CDR3 coding sequence is TGTGCCAGCAGTAGGAACAGGAGTCAAGAGACCCAGTACTTC. Translation: CASSRNRSQETQYF.

As to this clonotype: An end of the junction does not agree with germline; a read error may underlie this. This chain links TRBV24-1 with TRBJ2-1; 7 nucleotides agree with TRBD2. From germline, CDR1 is KGHDR and CDR2 SFDVKD. The CDR3 extends over 16 amino acids. CDR3 in amino acids: CATSDLWGRALSEQLF. The CDR3 DNA reads as TGTGCCACCAGTGATTTGTGGGGGAGGGCCTTGAGTGAGCAGCTCTTC.